This TCR beta chain was observed in a study of patients and donors after allogeneic stem cell transplantation. This CDR3 spans 13 amino acids. The V end was cut by 1 base, the J end by 7 bases, with 10 bases between. The V gene's germline CDR1 is SGHAT and CDR2 FQNNGV. This clonotype appeared a few times. One entry per CDR3 protein results from TCRdb running MiXCR on the RT-PCR reads. This sample has roughly 200,000 distinct CDR3 sequences, with over 30% found just once. The source is a human donor who was either an allogeneic HSCT recipient or a stem cell or donor lymphocyte infusion donor (not recorded which). It is not recorded whose cells these are; they may come from a transplant donor. V is TRBV11-2 and J is TRBJ1-1; weak D call: TRBD1 (6 bases). The source material was blood, either unsorted or a sorted T cell fraction (not recorded which). The CDR3 DNA sequence: TGTGCCAGCAGCTTAGCAGGGGTGGGTGAAGCTTTCTTT. The encoded protein is CASSLAGVGEAFF.